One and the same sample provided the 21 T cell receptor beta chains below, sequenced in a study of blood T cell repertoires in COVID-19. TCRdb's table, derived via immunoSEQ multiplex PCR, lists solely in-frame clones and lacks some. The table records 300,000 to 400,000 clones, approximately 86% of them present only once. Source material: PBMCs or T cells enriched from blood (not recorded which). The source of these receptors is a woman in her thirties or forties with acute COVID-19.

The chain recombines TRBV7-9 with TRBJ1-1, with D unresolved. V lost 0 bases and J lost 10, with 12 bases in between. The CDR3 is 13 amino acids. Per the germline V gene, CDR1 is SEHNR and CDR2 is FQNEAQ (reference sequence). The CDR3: CASSLAGRAGAFF. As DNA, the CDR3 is TGTGCCAGCAGCTTAGCGGGCAGAGCAGGAGCTTTCTTT.

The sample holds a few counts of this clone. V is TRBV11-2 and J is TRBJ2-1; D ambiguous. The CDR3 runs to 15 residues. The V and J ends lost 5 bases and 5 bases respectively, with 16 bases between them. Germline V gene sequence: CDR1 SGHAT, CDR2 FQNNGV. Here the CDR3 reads CASSPIALADNEQFF. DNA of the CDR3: TGTGCCAGCAGCCCAATCGCGCTTGCTGACAATGAGCAGTTCTTC. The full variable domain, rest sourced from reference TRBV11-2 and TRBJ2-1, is EAGVAQSPRYKIIEKRQSVAFWCNPISGHATLYWYQQILGQGPKLLIQFQNNGVVDDSQLPKDRFSAERLKGVDSTLKIQPAKLEDSAVYLCASSPIALADNEQFFGPGTRLTVL.

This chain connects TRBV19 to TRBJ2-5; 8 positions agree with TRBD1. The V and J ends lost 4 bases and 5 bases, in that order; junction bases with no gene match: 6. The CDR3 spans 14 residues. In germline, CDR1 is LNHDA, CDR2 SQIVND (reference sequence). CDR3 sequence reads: CASSTGTGVETQYF. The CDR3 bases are TGTGCCAGTAGTACCGGGACAGGCGTGGAGACCCAGTACTTC.

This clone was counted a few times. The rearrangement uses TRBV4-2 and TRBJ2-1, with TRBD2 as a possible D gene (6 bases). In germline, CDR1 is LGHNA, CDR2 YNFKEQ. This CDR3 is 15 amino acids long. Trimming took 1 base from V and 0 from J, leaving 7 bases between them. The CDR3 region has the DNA TGTGCCAGCAGCCAAGGGACTACCTCCTACAATGAGCAGTTCTTC. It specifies CASSQGTTSYNEQFF.

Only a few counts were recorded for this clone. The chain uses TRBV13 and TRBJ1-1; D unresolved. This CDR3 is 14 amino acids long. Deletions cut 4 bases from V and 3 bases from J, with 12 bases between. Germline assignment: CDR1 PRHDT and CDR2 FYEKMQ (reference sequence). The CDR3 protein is CASSSGLSDTEAFF. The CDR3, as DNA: TGTGCCAGCAGCTCTGGCTTATCAGACACTGAAGCTTTCTTT.

DNA for the CDR3: TGTGCCAGCAGGGCCGGGACAATGAACACCGGGGAGCTGTTTTTT. It translates to CASRAGTMNTGELFF. The chain employs TRBV2 and TRBJ2-2; D may be TRBD1 (6 bases). The CDR3 spans 15 residues. V lost 6 bases to trimming and J lost 1 base, with 12 bases between them. CDR1 SNHLY and CDR2 FYNNEI come from the germline V gene.

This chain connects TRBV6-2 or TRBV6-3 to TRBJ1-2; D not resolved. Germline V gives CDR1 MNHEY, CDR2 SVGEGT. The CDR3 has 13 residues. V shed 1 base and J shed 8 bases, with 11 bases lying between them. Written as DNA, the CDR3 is TGTGCCAGCAGTTACTTAGAACCGGGAGGCTACACCTTC. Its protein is CASSYLEPGGYTF.

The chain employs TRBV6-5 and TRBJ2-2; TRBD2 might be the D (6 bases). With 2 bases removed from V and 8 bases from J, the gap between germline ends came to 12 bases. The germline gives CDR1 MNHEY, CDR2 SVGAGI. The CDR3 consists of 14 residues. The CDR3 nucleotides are TGTGCCAGCAGTTACAATGGGGGGTCGGGGGAGCTGTTTTTT. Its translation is CASSYNGGSGELFF.

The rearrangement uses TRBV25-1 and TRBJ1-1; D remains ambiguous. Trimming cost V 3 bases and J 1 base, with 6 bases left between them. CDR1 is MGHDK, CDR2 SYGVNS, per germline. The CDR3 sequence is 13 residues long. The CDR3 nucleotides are TGTGCCAGCAGTGAGGGCCGGAACACTGAAGCTTTCTTT. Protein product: CASSEGRNTEAFF.

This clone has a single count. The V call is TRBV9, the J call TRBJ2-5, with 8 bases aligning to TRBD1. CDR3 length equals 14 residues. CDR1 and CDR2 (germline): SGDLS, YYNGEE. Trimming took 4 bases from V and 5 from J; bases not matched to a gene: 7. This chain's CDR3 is CASSPRTGTETQYF. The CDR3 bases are TGTGCCAGCAGCCCAAGGACAGGGACGGAGACCCAGTACTTC.

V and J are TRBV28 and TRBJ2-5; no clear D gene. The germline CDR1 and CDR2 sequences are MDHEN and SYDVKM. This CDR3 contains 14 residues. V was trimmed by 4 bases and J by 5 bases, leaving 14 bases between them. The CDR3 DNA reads TGTGCCAGCAGTTCCCCCCCTCTGTTGGAGACCCAGTACTTC. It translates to CASSSPPLLETQYF.

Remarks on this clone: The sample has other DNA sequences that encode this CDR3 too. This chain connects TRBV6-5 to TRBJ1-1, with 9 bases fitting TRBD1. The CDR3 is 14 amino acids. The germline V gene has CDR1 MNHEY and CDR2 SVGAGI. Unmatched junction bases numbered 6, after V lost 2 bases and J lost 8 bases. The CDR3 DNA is TGTGCCAGCAGTTACGCCGTGGGACAGGGAGAAGCTTTCTTT. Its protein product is CASSYAVGQGEAFF.

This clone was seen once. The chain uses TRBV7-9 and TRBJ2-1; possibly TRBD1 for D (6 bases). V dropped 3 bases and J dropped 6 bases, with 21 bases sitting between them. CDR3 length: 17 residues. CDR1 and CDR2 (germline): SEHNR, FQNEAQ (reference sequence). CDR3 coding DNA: TGTGCCAGCAGCTTTCTACTGAACCAGGGGTTGGTCAATGAGCAGTTCTTC. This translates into CASSFLLNQGLVNEQFF.

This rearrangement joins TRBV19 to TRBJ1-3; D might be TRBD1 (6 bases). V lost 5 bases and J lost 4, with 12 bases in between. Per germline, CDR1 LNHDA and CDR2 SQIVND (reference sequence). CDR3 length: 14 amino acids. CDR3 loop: CASSLQGLGNTIYF. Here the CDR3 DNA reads TGTGCCAGTAGTCTACAGGGTTTGGGAAACACCATATATTTT. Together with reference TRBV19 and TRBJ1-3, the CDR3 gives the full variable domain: DGGITQSPKYLFRKEGQNVTLSCEQNLNHDAMYWYRQDPGQGLRLIYYSQIVNDFQKGDIAEGYSVSREKKESFPLTVTSAQKNPTAFYLCASSLQGLGNTIYFGEGSWLTVV.

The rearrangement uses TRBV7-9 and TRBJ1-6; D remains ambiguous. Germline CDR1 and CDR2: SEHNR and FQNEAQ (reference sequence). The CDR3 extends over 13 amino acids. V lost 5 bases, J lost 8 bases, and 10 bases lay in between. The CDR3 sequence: CASSLTFDSPLHF. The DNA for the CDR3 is TGTGCCAGCAGCCTCACTTTTGATTCACCCCTCCACTTT.

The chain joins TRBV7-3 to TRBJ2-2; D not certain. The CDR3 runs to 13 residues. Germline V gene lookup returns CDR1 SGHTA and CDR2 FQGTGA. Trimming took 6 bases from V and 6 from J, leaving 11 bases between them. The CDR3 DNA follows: TGTGCCAGCAGGGCCGATGTGGCCGGGGAGCTGTTTTTT. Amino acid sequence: CASRADVAGELFF.

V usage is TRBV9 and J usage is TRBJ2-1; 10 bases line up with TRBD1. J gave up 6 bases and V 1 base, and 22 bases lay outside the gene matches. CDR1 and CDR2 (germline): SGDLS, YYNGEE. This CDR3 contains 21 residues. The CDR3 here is CASSVLGGGQGLVAGPNEQFF. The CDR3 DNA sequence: TGTGCCAGCAGCGTATTAGGCGGGGGACAGGGGTTGGTAGCGGGGCCCAATGAGCAGTTCTTC.

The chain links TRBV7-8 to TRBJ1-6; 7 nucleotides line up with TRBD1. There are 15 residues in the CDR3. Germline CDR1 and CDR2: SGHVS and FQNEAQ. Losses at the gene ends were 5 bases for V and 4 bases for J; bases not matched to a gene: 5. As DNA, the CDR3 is TGTGCCAGCAGCCCTGACAGGGCATATAATTCACCCCTCCACTTT. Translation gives CASSPDRAYNSPLHF.

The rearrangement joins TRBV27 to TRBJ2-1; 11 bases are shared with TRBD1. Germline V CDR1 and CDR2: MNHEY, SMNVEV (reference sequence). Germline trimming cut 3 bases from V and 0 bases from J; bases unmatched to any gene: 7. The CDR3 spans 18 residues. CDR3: CASSLGQGVPISYNEQFF. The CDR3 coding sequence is TGTGCCAGCAGTTTGGGACAGGGGGTTCCCATCTCCTACAATGAGCAGTTCTTC.

This CDR3 reads CASSLGLAETGELFF. The CDR3 DNA reads TGCGCCAGCAGCCTTGGGCTGGCCGAGACCGGGGAGCTGTTTTTT. This chain connects TRBV4-3 to TRBJ2-2; D remains unclear. Germline loops: CDR1 LGHNA, CDR2 YSLEER. There are 15 residues in the CDR3. Trimming pared 4 bases from V and 5 bases from J, leaving 14 bases between.

This chain's CDR3 is CASSEYRVLGPDTQYF. In DNA form, the CDR3 reads TGTGCCAGCAGCGAGTACAGGGTCCTAGGGCCAGATACGCAGTATTTT. The chain combines TRBV7-9 with TRBJ2-3, with D perhaps matching TRBD1 (6 bases). Trimming removed 5 bases from V and 4 bases from J, with 19 bases in between. Germline values: CDR1 SEHNR, CDR2 FQNEAQ (reference sequence). The CDR3 runs to 16 residues.